This T cell receptor (beta chain) was recorded in a study of T-cell memory formation after mild COVID-19. Study outcomes and limitations: Some clones that responded were present in memory (sampled pre-infection), which suggests cross-reactive memory joined.

This clonotype was picked up a small number of times. The antigen is not known. V gave up 6 bases and J gave up 7 bases; unmatched junction bases: 6. The CDR3 loop spans 14 amino acids. Using its own MiXCR run on the 5' RACE reads, TCRdb lists one record per CDR3 protein. The data hold over 500,000 distinct CDR3 sequences, with approximately 15% observed a single time. The source material was PBMCs or a T cell subset sorted from them (not recorded which). This clonotype was sampled from an adult woman who had mild COVID-19 (a few samples of this study predate the infection). Cell type and time point are not known. The rearrangement joins TRBV12-3 or TRBV12-4 to TRBJ1-6; 7 bases are shared with TRBD1. The DNA for the CDR3 is TGTGCCAGCAGGCTGACAGGGAAGAATTCACCCCTCCACTTT. It codes for CASRLTGKNSPLHF.